A selection of T cell receptor beta chains follows, all from one sample in a study of shared T cell receptors in the human thymus. The assay was immunoSEQ multiplex PCR, and TCRdb's table has in-frame clones only and misses some. The table lists hundreds of thousands of clones, around nine tenths of them singletons. This same sample was also part of a study on human thymus T cells.

Sequenced sample: thymocytes. These receptors were collected from a boy under two years old with a congenital heart defect. Both conserved end residues are part of each CDR3. D genes are given only for firm matches. Rows may omit the clone size; those that give it use once, few, many or a size class.

j_call clone_size d_call v_call cdr3_nt cdr3_aa
TRBJ2-7 . . TRBV4-3 TGCGCCAGCAGCCAAGAGGGAGGACTCTCCTACGAGCAGTACTTC CASSQEGGLSYEQYF
TRBJ2-1 . . TRBV18 TGTGCCAGCTCACCGAGTAGCGCGGGCTCCTACAATGAGCAGTTCTTC CASSPSSAGSYNEQFF
TRBJ2-7 . . TRBV7-8 TGTGCCAGCAGCTTAGCGCTTGACAGGCACTACGAGCAGTACTTC CASSLALDRHYEQYF
TRBJ2-7 . TRBD2 TRBV12-5 TGTGCTAGTGGTTTGGTACGCCCTAGCGGGGACCTCGAGCAGTACTTC CASGLVRPSGDLEQYF
TRBJ2-7 . . TRBV25-1 TGTGCCAGCAGTGACGGGTCGTTCTCCTACGAGCAGTACTTC CASSDGSFSYEQYF
TRBJ2-3 . TRBD2 TRBV7-3 TGTGCCAGCAGCTTAACGGGACTACTTACAGATACGCAGTATTTT CASSLTGLLTDTQYF
TRBJ2-1 . . TRBV2 TGTGCCAGCAGTCCCGAGGAGGGGTCCCCTCCCAATGAGCAGTTCTTC CASSPEEGSPPNEQFF
TRBJ1-1 . . TRBV19 TGTGCCAGTAGCCGGGGAGGGGATGAAGCTTTCTTT CASSRGGDEAFF
TRBJ2-7 once . TRBV7-9 TGTGCCAGCGGCCTCTTGCGGGGTGGGTCCTACGAGCAGTACTTC CASGLLRGGSYEQYF
TRBJ1-2 . . TRBV7-2 TGTGCCAGCAGCCAGGGACAAACCCCCTATGGCTACACCTTC CASSQGQTPYGYTF
TRBJ2-1 . TRBD2 TRBV10-3 TGTGCCATCAGCCCCGGGACTATTAACAATGAGCAGTTCTTC CAISPGTINNEQFF